One sample yielded the 8 T cell receptor beta chains listed below, sequenced in a study of T cell responses to AZD1222 COVID-19 vaccine. TCRdb's table, derived via immunoSEQ multiplex PCR, lists solely in-frame clones and lacks some. The sample holds some 200,000 clones, about nine tenths seen once. This specimen consisted of peripheral blood, obtained on day 0 of AZD1222 vaccination. These receptors were taken from an adult in good health.

The chain joins TRBV5-6 to TRBJ1-2; D is perhaps TRBD1 (6 bases). The germline V gene encodes CDR1 SGHDT and CDR2 YYEEEE. V was trimmed by 0 bases and J by 0 bases, leaving 9 bases between them. CDR3 size: 15 residues. The CDR3 nucleotides are TGTGCCAGCAGCTTGGAGGACAGTACTAACTATGGCTACACCTTC. The encoded protein is CASSLEDSTNYGYTF.

The chain joins TRBV9 to TRBJ1-6; TRBD1 matches at 7 bases. Unmatched junction bases numbered 12, after V lost 4 bases and J lost 8 bases. The CDR3 contains 16 residues. Germline CDR1 and CDR2: SGDLS and YYNGEE. CDR3: CASSLGTGEYYSPLHF. CDR3 nucleotide sequence: TGTGCCAGCAGCTTAGGAACAGGGGAATATTATTCACCCCTCCACTTT.

A note on this clone: The junction departs from germline at one end; a sequencing error may be responsible. CDR3 loop: CASRFRDGARGQYF. For the CDR3, the DNA is TGTGCCAGCCGTTTCCGGGACGGCGCCCGGGGGCAGTACTTC. The chain employs TRBV27 and TRBJ2-7; D is tentatively TRBD1 or TRBD2 (5 bases each). The CDR3 spans 14 residues. Germline loops: CDR1 MNHEY, CDR2 SMNVEV (reference sequence).

The V and J genes are TRBV24-1 and TRBJ1-5, with TRBD1 matching 7 bases. Trimming at V came to 2 bases and at J to 4 bases, leaving 7 bases not matched to a gene. Germline CDR1 KGHDR, CDR2 SFDVKD. The CDR3 runs to 16 residues. DNA of the CDR3: TGTGCCACCAGTGATTCCCGGACAGGCGATAATCAGCCCCAGCATTTT. Its protein product is CATSDSRTGDNQPQHF.

This sequence joins TRBV25-1 and TRBJ1-5, with D hard to call. V was trimmed by 3 bases and J by 2 bases, leaving 11 bases between them. Germline V CDR1 and CDR2: MGHDK, SYGVNS. The CDR3 runs to 15 residues. The CDR3 region is CASSEAGSGNQPQHF. In DNA form, the CDR3 reads TGTGCCAGCAGTGAGGCAGGATCGGGCAATCAGCCCCAGCATTTT. The whole variable domain, filled in from reference TRBV25-1 and TRBJ1-5, reads EADIYQTPRYLVIGTGKKITLECSQTMGHDKMYWYQQDPGMELHLIHYSYGVNSTEKGDLSSESTVSRIRTEHFPLTLESARPSHTSQYLCASSEAGSGNQPQHFGDGTRLSIL.

The chain uses TRBV5-1 and TRBJ2-6; D not certain. CDR1 and CDR2 (germline): SGHRS, YFSETQ. This CDR3 comprises 15 residues. Trimming took 6 bases from V and 2 from J, leaving 12 bases between them. The CDR3 here is CASTPSLPGANVLTF. The DNA for the CDR3 is TGCGCCAGCACCCCATCTCTACCTGGGGCCAACGTCCTGACTTTC.

This clone was found once. The chain couples TRBV6-5 to TRBJ2-7; 7 positions agree with TRBD1. Germline V gives CDR1 MNHEY, CDR2 SVGAGI. The V and J ends lost 6 bases and 5 bases, in that order; junction bases with no gene match: 7. The length of the CDR3 is 13 residues. The chain's CDR3 is CASRPTGTDEQYF. The CDR3 nucleotides read TGTGCCAGCAGACCGACAGGGACCGACGAGCAGTACTTC.

V is TRBV24-1 and J is TRBJ1-2, with D maybe TRBD1 (5 bases). The V and J ends lost 5 bases and 3 bases respectively, with 12 bases between them. Germline V gene lookup returns CDR1 KGHDR and CDR2 SFDVKD. The CDR3 runs to 14 residues. The CDR3 reads CATSAGAADYGYTF. CDR3 DNA: TGTGCCACCAGTGCTGGGGCGGCGGACTATGGCTACACCTTC.